This T cell receptor beta chain was recorded in a study of cytomegalovirus exposure and HLA in healthy donors. Points from the study as a whole: 87-base-pair reads could not separate some V segments, including TRBV6-2 and TRBV6-3.

Comment on this clone: Its antigen is still unknown.

The CDR3 has 14 residues. Trimming removed 2 bases from V and 5 bases from J, with 14 bases in between. Germline CDR1 reads SGHRS; CDR2 reads YFSETQ. The PCR employed 60 Vbeta primers together with 13 Jbeta primers. The data were produced by immunoSEQ multiplex PCR, yet TCRdb's version contains in-frame clones alone and is incomplete. The table records 90,000 to 120,000 clones, 70% to 85% of them present only once. The chain combines TRBV5-1 with TRBJ2-7; D possibly corresponds to TRBD1 (5 bases). The clonotype was recovered from a male donor in good health and CMV-seronegative. Sequenced input: PBMCs. This CDR3 is CASSLGAPRDEQYF. CDR3 coding DNA: TGCGCCAGCAGCTTAGGGGCCCCCCGCGACGAGCAGTACTTC.